One and the same sample provided the 15 T cell receptor beta chains below, sequenced in a study of human T cells and chemical hapten exposure (dated by TCRdb to the early 2020s). In the paper's terms, the time point label means: patch test 1, 2 weeks after DPC sensitization. The label giving this sample's treatment or condition can be read as: therapeutic diphenylcyclopropenone sensitization with weekly scalp DPC. Library construction relied on RACE. The instrument given in TCRdb is NextSeq 500. TCRdb reran the public reads through fastp at Q25 and MiXCR, keeping productive beta chains. Every distinct CDR3 protein forms one entry, paired with its most common genes and DNA. This sample gives about 100,000 distinct CDR3 sequences in total; 9.5% to 11% of them show up just once. The top ten clones comprise 3.5% of the sample. The source material was whole blood, sampled in connection with sensitization to the hapten diphenylcyclopropenone (DPC). The receptors were sampled from a woman in her thirties or forties with alopecia areata. Some clones in this sample may be carry-over from other donors' samples.

This clonotype appeared a few times. The chain has TRBV7-2 and TRBJ2-1, with TRBD2 matching over 7 bases. Trimming at V came to 2 bases and at J to 4 bases, leaving 11 bases not matched to a gene. The CDR3 is 17 residues long. CDR1 is SGHTA and CDR2 is FQGNSA in the germline V gene. CDR3: CASSLIRLAGVYNEQFF. Here the CDR3 DNA reads TGTGCCAGCAGCTTAATTCGGTTGGCGGGGGTGTACAATGAGCAGTTCTTC.

This clonotype came up many times. V and J are TRBV5-1 and TRBJ2-6, with 9 bases matching TRBD2. Trimming took 4 bases from V and 1 from J; bases not matched to a gene: 0. CDR1 is SGHRS, CDR2 YFSETQ, per germline. The CDR3 spans 15 residues. CDR3 sequence reads: CASSLAGSGANVLTF. CDR3 nucleotide sequence: TGCGCCAGCAGCCTAGCGGGATCTGGGGCCAACGTCCTGACTTTC.

The chain combines TRBV7-2 with TRBJ1-1; a weak D match, TRBD1 (5 bases). CDR3 size: 15 residues. Looked up from germline, CDR1 is SGHTA and CDR2 is FQGNSA. The V and J ends lost 2 bases and 3 bases respectively, with 13 bases between them. CDR3 sequence reads: CASSLLRGSHTEAFF. The CDR3 DNA follows: TGTGCCAGCAGCTTATTAAGGGGCAGCCACACTGAAGCTTTCTTT.

This clonotype was found a few times. The rearrangement uses TRBV7-3 and TRBJ2-7; 8 nucleotides match TRBD2. V gave up 10 bases and J gave up 7 bases; unmatched junction bases: 15. The CDR3 length is 14 residues. Looked up from germline, CDR1 is SGHTA and CDR2 is FQGTGA. In DNA, the CDR3 is TGTGCCACCCCAGAACCGGGGGGGCCATGGGAGCAGTACTTC. It specifies CATPEPGGPWEQYF.

At least ten counts were recorded for this clonotype. The V gene is TRBV6-6, the J gene TRBJ2-3; 9 nucleotides line up with TRBD1. CDR1 and CDR2 (germline): MNHNY, SVGAGI (reference sequence). There are 15 residues in the CDR3. The V segment lost 4 bases and the J segment 4 bases; nucleotides outside the gene matches: 6. The CDR3 reads CASSSDRGGSDTQYF. Written as DNA, the CDR3 is TGTGCCAGCAGTTCGGACAGGGGAGGGTCAGATACGCAGTATTTT.

This chain joins TRBV5-1 and TRBJ2-2, with D unresolved. The V and J ends lost 3 bases and 2 bases respectively, with 14 bases between them. The CDR3 consists of 16 residues. CDR1 SGHRS and CDR2 YFSETQ come from the germline V gene. CDR3 in DNA: TGCGCCAGCAGCTCGACGGGTACCCGCAACACCGGGGAGCTGTTTTTT. It specifies CASSSTGTRNTGELFF.

This clonotype appeared many times. CDR3 bases: TGCAGTGCTAGAGATCAGTCCCCTAGTCGTACGCAGTATTTT. This translates into CSARDQSPSRTQYF. The chain carries TRBV20-1 and TRBJ2-3; D not resolved. Trimming pared 0 bases from V and 8 bases from J, leaving 15 bases between. Germline V CDR1 and CDR2: DFQATT, SNEGSKA (reference sequence). CDR3 length: 14 amino acids.

The chain recombines TRBV11-3 with TRBJ2-2, with 11 positions matching TRBD2. V lost 1 base to trimming and J lost 6 bases; unmatched junction nucleotides: 4. This CDR3 is 16 amino acids long. CDR1 and CDR2 from the germline V gene are SGHNT and YENEEA. The CDR3 nucleotides read TGTGCCAGCAGCTTAGCCCTAGCGGGAGGCCCCGGGGAGCTGTTTTTT. Its protein is CASSLALAGGPGELFF.

This clonotype was picked up many times. The gene calls are TRBV20-1 and TRBJ2-1, with a weak D call TRBD1 (5 bases). The CDR3 runs 14 residues. CDR1 and CDR2 from the germline V gene are DFQATT and SNEGSKA (reference sequence). The CDR3 sequence: CSATNQGSYNEQFF. In DNA, the CDR3 is TGCAGCGCCACAAACCAGGGCTCCTACAATGAGCAGTTCTTC.

Note on this clonotype: A much larger clone lies one base from this, so it may be a read error. The chain is built from TRBV27 and TRBJ1-2; 7 bases line up with TRBD1. V gave up 3 bases and J gave up 3 bases; unmatched junction bases: 1. Germline CDR1 and CDR2: MNHEY and SMNVEV (reference sequence). The length of the CDR3 is 13 residues. The CDR3 bases are TGTGCCAGCAGTTTTGGACAGGACTATGGCTACACCTTC. Translation: CASSFGQDYGYTF.

This CDR3 is CASSRTRNTEAFF. CDR3 bases: TGTGCCAGCTCCCGGACGAGGAACACTGAAGCTTTCTTT. This chain uses TRBV18 with TRBJ1-1; no definite D call. V lost 6 bases, J lost 1 base, and 9 bases lay in between. Germline-derived CDR1 and CDR2 are KGHSH and LQKENI. This CDR3 is 13 amino acids long.

This clonotype turned up a few times. V is TRBV30 and J is TRBJ2-7; D is possibly TRBD1 (6 bases). The CDR3 extends over 12 amino acids. Germline V gene sequence: CDR1 GTSNPN, CDR2 SVGIG (reference sequence). The V and J ends lost 3 bases and 2 bases respectively, with 8 bases between them. The CDR3 nucleotides read TGTGCCTGGAGCGACAGGACCTACGAGCAGTACTTC. Translation: CAWSDRTYEQYF.

The V gene is TRBV28, the J gene TRBJ2-1, with 8 bases lining up with TRBD2. CDR3 length: 16 residues. V lost 4 bases and J lost 0; bases outside the gene matches: 5. CDR1 and CDR2 from the germline V gene are MDHEN and SYDVKM. The CDR3 loop is CASSWERENSYNEQFF. CDR3 DNA: TGTGCCAGCAGTTGGGAGCGGGAGAACTCCTACAATGAGCAGTTCTTC.

This clonotype appeared a single time. The CDR3 region has the DNA TGTGCCAGTAGTATACGCCACATGAACACCGGGGAGCTGTTTTTT. It is translated as CASSIRHMNTGELFF. The chain is built from TRBV19 and TRBJ2-2; D gene unclear. CDR3 size: 15 residues. V was cut by 2 bases and J by 1 base, with 8 bases left in between. The germline gives CDR1 LNHDA, CDR2 SQIVND (reference sequence).

The V gene is TRBV4-3, the J gene TRBJ2-4; 7 bases are shared with TRBD1. CDR3 length equals 19 residues. After removal of 0 bases from V and 5 bases from J, the junction contained 16 bases not matched to a gene. Looked up from germline, CDR1 is LGHNA and CDR2 is YSLEER. CDR3 residues: CASSQDYEYEGQTENIQYF. CDR3 in DNA: TGCGCCAGCAGCCAAGATTACGAGTACGAGGGACAGACGGAAAACATTCAGTACTTC.